This T cell receptor beta chain was identified during a study of cytomegalovirus exposure and HLA in healthy donors. This clone has just a few counts. V was trimmed by 3 bases and J by 4 bases, leaving 9 bases between them. The CDR3 spans 13 residues. CDR1 is KGHSH and CDR2 is LQKENI in the germline V gene. This PCR relied on a set of 60 Vbeta primers and 13 Jbeta primers. The assay was immunoSEQ multiplex PCR, and TCRdb's table has in-frame clones only and misses some. The table records about 150,000 clones, 66% of them present only once. This clonotype was obtained from a human donor in good health. The sample consisted of PBMCs. This sequence joins TRBV18 and TRBJ1-1; tentatively, D is TRBD1 (5 bases). This chain's CDR3 is CASSPGQGTEAFF. The CDR3 region has the DNA TGTGCCAGCTCACCGGGGCAGGGCACTGAAGCTTTCTTT.